One and the same sample provided the 21 T cell receptor beta chains below, sequenced in a study of CD8 T cells in ankylosing spondylitis. TCRdb passed the 5' RACE reads through MiXCR, listing each CDR3 protein once. Of some 240,000 distinct CDR3 sequences listed, 8.6% are singletons. Input material: blood, either unsorted or a sorted T cell fraction (not recorded which). All receptors derive from a male donor with ankylosing spondylitis or in good health (not recorded which).

There are many counts of this clonotype. The chain carries TRBV27 and TRBJ2-5; 8 nucleotides match TRBD2. V lost 5 bases, J lost 3 bases, and 5 bases stayed unmatched. Germline CDR1 is MNHEY and CDR2 is SMNVEV (reference sequence). There are 14 residues in the CDR3. The CDR3 nucleotides read TGTGCCAGCAGTCCCCGACTAGCGAAAGAGACCCAGTACTTC. The encoded protein is CASSPRLAKETQYF.

This clonotype was seen at least ten times. This chain uses TRBV19 with TRBJ2-2; TRBD1 aligns across 7 bases. Germline CDR1 is LNHDA and CDR2 is SQIVND (reference sequence). Germline trimming cut 5 bases from V and 4 bases from J; bases unmatched to any gene: 7. The CDR3 covers 15 residues. DNA for the CDR3: TGTGCCAGTAGTGACCTCGGGACAGTCACCGGGGAGCTGTTTTTT. It is translated as CASSDLGTVTGELFF.

Many counts were recorded for this clonotype. V gene TRBV6-5 combines with J gene TRBJ1-5; D not resolved. Trimming pared 4 bases from V and 6 bases from J, leaving 7 bases between. Germline V gene data show CDR1 as MNHEY and CDR2 as SVGAGI. The CDR3 loop spans 12 amino acids. In nucleotides, the CDR3 is TGTGCCAGCAGTTCGGTGGGTCAGCCCCAGCATTTT. Translating gives CASSSVGQPQHF.

In its sample, this clonotype was seen many times. This chain links TRBV5-1 with TRBJ2-2, with D unclear. The CDR3 contains 13 residues. Trimming shortened V by 2 bases and J by 7 bases, and 9 bases separated the two germline ends. Germline CDR1 SGHRS, CDR2 YFSETQ. The DNA for the CDR3 is TGCGCCAGCAGCTTAGGCCAGAACGGGGAGCTGTTTTTT. Its translation is CASSLGQNGELFF.

The rearrangement joins TRBV6-2 or TRBV6-3 to TRBJ2-1; D assignment may be TRBD1 or TRBD2 (6 bases each). Germline CDR1 is MNHEY and CDR2 is SVGEGT. The CDR3 spans 14 residues. Deletions cut 2 bases from V and 7 bases from J, with 12 bases between. CDR3 in DNA: TGTGCCAGCAGTTACGGCGGAGGGGGGAATGAGCAGTTCTTC. It codes for CASSYGGGGNEQFF.

This clonotype was seen repeatedly, ten times or more. V and J are TRBV7-2 and TRBJ1-5; 7 bases match TRBD1. V gave up 6 bases and J gave up 1 base; unmatched junction bases: 3. This CDR3 contains 14 residues. CDR1 is SGHTA and CDR2 is FQGNSA in the germline V gene. For the CDR3, the DNA is TGTGCCAGCAGACCACAGGGGAGCAATCAGCCCCAGCATTTT. It yields the protein CASRPQGSNQPQHF. The variable domain in full, completed from reference TRBV7-2 and TRBJ1-5, reads GAGVSQSPSNKVTEKGKDVELRCDPISGHTALYWYRQSLGQGLEFLIYFQGNSAPDKSGLPSDRFSAERTGGSVSTLTIQRTQQEDSAVYLCASRPQGSNQPQHFGDGTRLSIL.

This clonotype was seen ten or more times. The J gene is TRBJ2-4, the V gene TRBV20-1; D is undetermined. Between the trimmed V and J ends, which lost 4 bases and 0 bases, there was a span of 10 bases. The CDR3 spans 14 residues. Germline V CDR1 and CDR2: DFQATT, SNEGSKA (reference sequence). The CDR3 protein is CSATSPLAKNIQYF. CDR3 bases: TGCAGTGCTACCAGTCCTTTAGCCAAAAACATTCAGTACTTC.

This clonotype has at least ten counts. The chain joins TRBV5-1 to TRBJ2-3; tentative D call: TRBD1 (6 bases). The ends were cut back, 3 bases at V and 2 bases at J, with 7 bases in the middle. CDR3 length equals 13 residues. Germline values: CDR1 SGHRS, CDR2 YFSETQ. The CDR3 DNA follows: TGCGCCAGCAGCTACAGGGTCACAGATACGCAGTATTTT. Protein: CASSYRVTDTQYF.

This clonotype was seen ten or more times. The V and J genes are TRBV10-3 and TRBJ2-7; 12 bases are shared with TRBD2. This CDR3 contains 15 residues. Germline lookup yields CDR1 ENHRY and CDR2 SYGVKD. Trimming removed 6 bases from V and 0 bases from J; junction bases left unmatched: 3. The CDR3 is CAISGLAGSSYEQYF. CDR3 coding DNA: TGTGCCATCAGCGGACTAGCGGGGTCCTCCTACGAGCAGTACTTC.

This clonotype has ten or more counts. This chain connects TRBV3-1 to TRBJ2-7; D may correspond to TRBD1 or TRBD2 (5 bases each). V was cut by 4 bases and J by 3 bases, with 13 bases left in between. The V gene's germline CDR1 is LGHDT and CDR2 YNNKEL (reference sequence). The CDR3 length is 14 residues. CDR3 protein: CASSPRDRLYEQYF. The CDR3 DNA reads as TGTGCCAGCAGCCCCCGGGACCGTCTCTACGAGCAGTACTTC.

Comment on this clonotype: Given a much more abundant clone one base away, this may be a read error. The chain carries TRBV12-3 or TRBV12-4 and TRBJ2-7; TRBD1 agrees at 9 bases. The CDR3 is 14 residues long. CDR3 in DNA: TGTGCCAGCAGTTGGACAGGGGATTACTACGGGCAGTACTTC. Protein product: CASSWTGDYYGQYF.

This clonotype has ten or more counts. The chain employs TRBV9 and TRBJ1-1; D remains ambiguous. Per the germline V gene, CDR1 is SGDLS and CDR2 is YYNGEE. Trimming shortened V by 0 bases and J by 6 bases, and 12 bases separated the two germline ends. This CDR3 is built from 14 residues. CDR3: CASSVEFRAPEAFF. CDR3 sequence (DNA): TGTGCCAGCAGCGTAGAGTTTCGGGCGCCTGAAGCTTTCTTT.

This clonotype appeared once. V gene TRBV3-1 combines with J gene TRBJ1-6; the D is unclear. Germline CDR1 and CDR2: LGHDT and YNNKEL (reference sequence). The ends were cut back, 0 bases at V and 8 bases at J, with 11 bases in the middle. The CDR3 spans 15 residues. This CDR3 reads CASSQDTAGYSPLHF. In DNA form, the CDR3 reads TGTGCCAGCAGCCAAGACACGGCGGGATATTCACCCCTCCACTTT.

This clonotype was detected ten times or more. The chain joins TRBV4-3 to TRBJ1-2; D is unclear. V shed 4 bases and J shed 4 bases, with 13 bases lying between them. Germline V gives CDR1 LGHNA, CDR2 YSLEER. This CDR3 spans 14 amino acids. This chain's CDR3 is CASSPSEGSYGYTF. DNA for the CDR3: TGCGCCAGCAGCCCCTCTGAGGGCAGCTATGGCTACACCTTC.

This clonotype turned up a few times. The chain uses TRBV25-1 and TRBJ1-6; the D gene is possibly TRBD1 (6 bases). The CDR3 covers 15 residues. Germline V gene sequence: CDR1 MGHDK, CDR2 SYGVNS. Trimming shortened V by 1 base and J by 6 bases, and 10 bases separated the two germline ends. The DNA of the CDR3 is TGTGCCAGCAGTGAATGGGGGCCGGGTAATTCACCCCTCCACTTT. It specifies CASSEWGPGNSPLHF.

This clonotype was recorded a few times. The chain combines TRBV20-1 with TRBJ2-5, with unresolved D. Deletions cut 5 bases from V and 7 bases from J, with 8 bases between. Germline assignment: CDR1 DFQATT and CDR2 SNEGSKA (reference sequence). The CDR3 extends over 10 amino acids. CDR3 loop: CSAPKGTQYF. The CDR3, as DNA: TGCAGTGCTCCCAAAGGGACCCAGTACTTC.

In its sample, this clonotype was seen many times. The rearrangement joins TRBV5-1 to TRBJ2-5; a weak D match, TRBD1 (7 bases). The CDR3 sequence is 15 residues long. Germline V CDR1 and CDR2: SGHRS, YFSETQ. V was pared by 0 bases and J by 3 bases, with 12 bases between. CDR3 region: CASSLAAGQKETQYF. The CDR3 region has the DNA TGCGCCAGCAGCTTGGCGGCGGGACAGAAAGAGACCCAGTACTTC.

This clonotype was recorded at least ten times. This chain uses TRBV5-1 with TRBJ1-1; TRBD1 matches at 7 bases. Germline-derived CDR1 and CDR2 are SGHRS and YFSETQ. The CDR3 is 17 amino acids. The V segment lost 1 base and the J segment 7 bases; nucleotides outside the gene matches: 16. CDR3 amino acids: CASSLWGAQGSENEAFF. The DNA for the CDR3 is TGCGCCAGCAGCTTGTGGGGGGCACAGGGGAGTGAAAATGAAGCTTTCTTT.

The chain links TRBV7-8 to TRBJ2-1; 7 nucleotides line up with TRBD2. From germline, CDR1 is SGHVS and CDR2 FQNEAQ. CDR3 length: 14 residues. V was clipped by 3 bases and J by 4 bases; unmatched bases: 3. In DNA, the CDR3 is TGTGCCAGCAGCTTCCCGGGGGGTTACAATGAGCAGTTCTTC. It encodes CASSFPGGYNEQFF.

This clonotype was seen ten or more times. The chain combines TRBV5-1 with TRBJ2-2; D is undetermined. V gave up 0 bases and J gave up 1 base, with 4 bases separating them. CDR3 length equals 14 residues. The germline gives CDR1 SGHRS, CDR2 YFSETQ. The CDR3 DNA sequence: TGCGCCAGCAGCTTGGAAGGGAACACCGGGGAGCTGTTTTTT. It codes for CASSLEGNTGELFF.

The table lists this clonotype with many counts. The chain carries TRBV4-1 and TRBJ1-2, with D maybe TRBD1 (5 bases). Germline V gene sequence: CDR1 MGHRA, CDR2 YSYEKL. V dropped 4 bases and J dropped 3 bases, with 24 bases sitting between them. The CDR3 totals 18 residues. The CDR3 DNA reads as TGCGCCAGCAGCCGCAACGCGGGCCGGGCAGGGAGTTACTATGGCTACACCTTC. Amino acids: CASSRNAGRAGSYYGYTF.